The entry below describes one TCR beta chain. What it recognizes is unknown. The data belong to a study of cytomegalovirus exposure and HLA in healthy donors. Study-wide results and limits: Altogether, 150 to 200 TCR beta chains were recorded as cytomegalovirus-associated. When a later analysis was performed, an Asian-associated ancestry cluster reportedly had fewer N-insertions than the approximately 680-donor mean.

PCR amplification relied on 60 Vbeta primers (plus 13 Jbeta primers). TCRdb's table, derived via immunoSEQ multiplex PCR, lists solely in-frame clones and lacks some. The sample carries more than 95,000 clones, 76% recorded once. The sequence was collected from a woman between 18 and 29 years old in good health and CMV-seropositive. The sequenced sample was PBMCs.

CDR3 protein: CASSQEYSGSRVDTQYF. The CDR3 bases are TGTGCCAGCAGCCAAGAGTATAGCGGGAGTCGGGTAGATACGCAGTATTTT. J is TRBJ2-3 and V is TRBV4-2; 9 nucleotides agree with TRBD2. V gave up 0 bases and J gave up 5 bases; unmatched junction bases: 9. The CDR3 has 17 amino acids. Germline loops: CDR1 LGHNA, CDR2 YNFKEQ.